This T cell receptor (beta chain) was sequenced in a study of T cells in Graves' hyperthyroidism and ophthalmopathy. Study observations and caveats: Most thyroid-expanded clonotypes above 0.001 were also found in blood. Ophthalmopathy and stable hyperthyroidism were told apart by a 13 V-J model. The model anticipated ophthalmopathy a median about six months pre-onset.

A remark on this clonotype: As yet, its antigen is unknown.

Around 10 ml of fresh peripheral blood supplied the PBMCs. The V gene's germline CDR1 is LGHNA and CDR2 YNFKEQ. Trimming left V 2 bases short and J 5 bases short, with 12 bases between. The CDR3 is 14 residues long. Amplified regions were TCR beta CDR3 sequences from RNA transcripts. When the TCR CDR3 underwent first-round RT-PCR, the HTBI primer set was used. Each CDR3 protein gets one entry after TCRdb re-called the multiplex PCR reads with MiXCR. The top ten clones hold roughly 15% of a sample with fewer than 700,000 distinct CDR3 sequences, roughly 17% of them seen once. The chain employs TRBV4-2 and TRBJ1-1; TRBD1 might be the D (6 bases). The clonotype originates from a young woman with Graves' ophthalmopathy. The sample was blood. The CDR3 DNA sequence: TGTGCCAGCAGCCAATGGGGGGCTCGGACTGAAGCTTTCTTT. Amino acid sequence: CASSQWGARTEAFF.